Following are 26 T cell receptor beta chains from one sample sequenced in a study of metastatic and nonmetastatic thyroid tumors (TCRdb year 2020). The library was obtained by PCR. TCRdb names Illumina HiSeq 4000 as the instrument used. TCRdb itself trimmed the public reads at Q25 with fastp, ran MiXCR and retained productive beta chains. In all, the sample holds about 19,000 clones, and 16% of those were seen once. The top ten clonotypes cover about a fifth of the sample. None of the patients had been given any treatment before thyroid surgery. Sequencing was done on a sample of blood. All receptors derive from a male donor with papillary thyroid cancer or a benign thyroid nodule (not recorded which). Some clones in this sample may be carry-over from other donors' samples.

The sample holds many counts of this clone. This sequence joins TRBV18 and TRBJ2-2; TRBD1 matches at 8 bases. The CDR3 has 14 amino acids. J lost 4 bases, V lost 2 bases, and 0 bases had no gene match. CDR1 and CDR2 (germline): KGHSH, LQKENI. CDR3 loop: CASSPDRGTGELFF. In DNA form, the CDR3 reads TGTGCCAGCTCACCAGACAGGGGCACCGGGGAGCTGTTTTTT.

This clone was seen more than once but under ten times. CDR3 coding DNA: TGTGCCAGCAGTCGAGCCGGGACAGGGGACGGCGAGCAGTACTTC. Translation: CASSRAGTGDGEQYF. The V gene is TRBV12-3 or TRBV12-4, the J gene TRBJ2-7; 10 bases map to TRBD1. This CDR3 spans 15 amino acids. The J segment lost 6 bases and the V segment lost 5 bases, leaving 10 bases of the junction unmatched.

The chain recombines TRBV30 with TRBJ1-3; the D gene is possibly TRBD1 (6 bases). The CDR3 has 14 amino acids. The V and J ends lost 5 bases and 0 bases respectively, with 11 bases between them. In germline, CDR1 is GTSNPN, CDR2 SVGIG (reference sequence). CDR3 amino acids: CAWQGPSSGNTIYF. In nucleotides, the CDR3 is TGTGCCTGGCAGGGGCCGAGCTCTGGAAACACCATATATTTT.

Many counts were recorded for this clone. The V and J genes are TRBV4-2 and TRBJ2-7, with 10 bases aligning to TRBD2. V lost 0 bases to trimming and J lost 6 bases; unmatched junction nucleotides: 5. CDR1 is LGHNA, CDR2 YNFKEQ, per germline. This CDR3 spans 15 amino acids. CDR3 DNA: TGTGCCAGCAGCCAAGACGCTAGCGGGAGCGCCGAGCAGTACTTC. It translates to CASSQDASGSAEQYF.

This clone was seen ten or more times. The chain links TRBV7-2 to TRBJ2-7; 9 bases fit TRBD2. CDR1 SGHTA and CDR2 FQGNSA come from the germline V gene. The CDR3 extends over 15 amino acids. The trim removed 4 bases at V and 4 bases at J, leaving 8 bases unmatched. CDR3 DNA sequence: TGTGCCAGCAGCTACTTAGCGGGAGAGGTATACGAGCAGTACTTC. Translation: CASSYLAGEVYEQYF.

This clone has a count of ten or more. This rearrangement joins TRBV27 to TRBJ2-7, with D perhaps matching TRBD1 (6 bases). The CDR3 consists of 14 residues. V dropped 4 bases and J dropped 3 bases, with 13 bases sitting between them. Germline-derived CDR1 and CDR2 are MNHEY and SMNVEV (reference sequence). CDR3 in DNA: TGTGCCAGCAGTTCCCGGGACAAGAACTACGAGCAGTACTTC. This codes for CASSSRDKNYEQYF.

By sample share, this clone is medium-sized. The chain joins TRBV24-1 to TRBJ2-3, with 7 bases lining up with TRBD1. This CDR3 is 14 amino acids long. CDR1 and CDR2 (germline): KGHDR, SFDVKD. The ends lost 3 bases at V and 4 bases at J; junction bases unmatched: 3. CDR3 nucleotides: TGTGCCACCAGTGATGCAACAGGGGCAGATACGCAGTATTTT. This sequence encodes CATSDATGADTQYF.

The V gene is TRBV20-1, the J gene TRBJ2-1; 9 bases fit TRBD2. Germline CDR1 DFQATT, CDR2 SNEGSKA (reference sequence). The length of the CDR3 is 15 residues. Trimming removed 6 bases from V and 5 bases from J; junction bases left unmatched: 11. The CDR3 loop is CSATVSGRINNEQFF. CDR3 coding DNA: TGCAGTGCAACGGTTAGCGGGAGAATTAACAATGAGCAGTTCTTC.

The gene calls are TRBV5-1 and TRBJ1-1; TRBD1 might be the D (6 bases). V was trimmed by 5 bases and J by 5 bases, leaving 10 bases between them. Germline V lookup: CDR1 SGHRS, CDR2 YFSETQ. CDR3 length equals 12 residues. The DNA for the CDR3 is TGCGCCAGCAGTGGGGGGCGGACTGAAGCTTTCTTT. It encodes CASSGGRTEAFF.

This clone was seen repeatedly, ten times or more. The rearrangement uses TRBV11-2 and TRBJ2-7, with D hard to call. The CDR3 sequence is 12 residues long. Trimming stripped 4 bases from V and 6 bases from J, with 10 bases between. Germline loops: CDR1 SGHAT, CDR2 FQNNGV. CDR3 in DNA: TGTGCCAGCAGCTCCCTCAGTGGCGAGCAGTACTTC. Protein sequence: CASSSLSGEQYF.

The chain has TRBV3-1 and TRBJ1-6; 9 nucleotides line up with TRBD1. The trim removed 1 base at V and 8 bases at J, leaving 0 bases unmatched. CDR1 is LGHDT, CDR2 YNNKEL, per germline (reference sequence). This CDR3 contains 14 residues. The CDR3 DNA reads TGTGCCAGCAGCCAAGGGACAGGGGATTCACCCCTCCACTTT. This gives the protein CASSQGTGDSPLHF.

This clone was seen repeatedly, ten times or more. This chain uses TRBV19 with TRBJ2-1, with 8 nucleotides matching TRBD2. With 7 bases clipped from V and 3 bases from J, the junction kept 8 bases outside the gene matches. The CDR3 extends over 15 amino acids. Looked up from germline, CDR1 is LNHDA and CDR2 is SQIVND (reference sequence). CDR3 DNA sequence: TGTGCCAGTAAATCCGGACTAGCTGGCTACAATGAGCAGTTCTTC. Translating it yields CASKSGLAGYNEQFF.

This clone has more than one count but fewer than ten. This sequence joins TRBV11-3 and TRBJ2-7; perhaps TRBD1 as D (6 bases). V lost 4 bases and J 2 bases, leaving 15 bases between the germline ends. Germline V lookup: CDR1 SGHNT, CDR2 YENEEA. CDR3 size: 15 residues. CDR3 coding DNA: TGTGCCAGCAGCTCCCCCCTGCGGACAGCCTACGAGCAGTACTTC. Translation: CASSSPLRTAYEQYF.

This clone came up many times. The chain has TRBV6-1 and TRBJ1-2; 7 bases match TRBD1. Unmatched junction bases numbered 1, after V lost 3 bases and J lost 3 bases. Germline CDR1 MNHNS, CDR2 SASEGT. The CDR3 extends over 13 amino acids. The CDR3 protein is CASSDRGYYGYTF. The CDR3 DNA is TGTGCCAGCAGTGACAGGGGGTACTATGGCTACACCTTC.

In this sample, this clone turned up many times. The gene calls are TRBV29-1 and TRBJ2-3; D may be TRBD1 (6 bases). The CDR3 loop spans 14 amino acids. Germline lookup yields CDR1 SQVTM and CDR2 ANQGSEA. V gave up 3 bases and J gave up 4 bases, with 14 bases separating them. In nucleotides, the CDR3 is TGCAGCGTTGATGATCCCACAGGGCCAGATACGCAGTATTTT. Its protein is CSVDDPTGPDTQYF.

This clone was picked up many times. The V call is TRBV5-1, the J call TRBJ2-5; 8 nucleotides agree with TRBD1. V gave up 6 bases and J gave up 3 bases; unmatched junction bases: 7. This CDR3 has 14 amino acids. Germline values: CDR1 SGHRS, CDR2 YFSETQ. Here the CDR3 reads CASNPQQGEETQYF. The CDR3 DNA reads as TGCGCCAGCAATCCTCAACAGGGGGAAGAGACCCAGTACTTC.

This clone was counted ten times or more. The chain is built from TRBV18 and TRBJ1-1; possibly TRBD1 for D (5 bases). With 6 bases removed from V and 0 bases from J, the gap between germline ends came to 23 bases. Germline V CDR1 and CDR2: KGHSH, LQKENI. This CDR3 has 18 amino acids. In DNA, the CDR3 is TGTGCCAGCTCCGCGTACGACAGAAACACTCATTTGAACACTGAAGCTTTCTTT. The encoded protein is CASSAYDRNTHLNTEAFF. Looking up the rest from reference TRBV18 and TRBJ1-1 gives the full variable domain: NAGVMQNPRHLVRRRGQEARLRCSPMKGHSHVYWYRQLPEEGLKFMVYLQKENIIDESGMPKERFSAEFPKEGPSILRIQQVVRGDSAAYFCASSAYDRNTHLNTEAFFGQGTRLTVV.

This clone was recorded many times. This chain joins TRBV6-2 or TRBV6-3 and TRBJ1-5; D remains unclear. Germline CDR1 MNHEY, CDR2 SVGEGT. V was clipped by 4 bases and J by 3 bases, with 10 bases between them. This CDR3 contains 14 residues. The CDR3 DNA is TGTGCCAGCAGTTCGGCATCTTTCAATCAGCCCCAGCATTTT. Its translation: CASSSASFNQPQHF.

The chain employs TRBV5-6 and TRBJ2-7; TRBD1 might be the D (6 bases). Germline V gene sequence: CDR1 SGHDT, CDR2 YYEEEE. The CDR3 is 14 residues long. Trimming removed 4 bases from V and 0 bases from J, with 11 bases in between. Here the CDR3 DNA reads TGTGCCAGCAGCGCTCCGGGACACTCCTACGAGCAGTACTTC. Translation gives CASSAPGHSYEQYF.

Details on this clone: No conserved phenylalanine or tryptophan ends this CDR3, so it is likely a read error. Because the CDR3's place on the DNA is in doubt, the DNA is left out and the CDR3 is given as listed by TCRdb. The rearrangement joins TRBV7-2 to TRBJ2-5; TRBD2 is taken as the D call from the table, unchecked against the DNA. CDR1 is SGHTA and CDR2 is FQGNSA in the germline V gene. The CDR3 numbers 8 amino acids, ends counted. The CDR3 loop reads CASSLLAG.

The gene calls are TRBV27 and TRBJ1-1; D ambiguous. CDR1 and CDR2 (germline): MNHEY, SMNVEV (reference sequence). The V gene lost 7 bases and the J gene lost 11 bases, with 23 bases spanning the gap. This CDR3 spans 14 amino acids. The CDR3 DNA sequence: TGTGCCAGCAACTTTGGTGGACGCCTGTCTCGTGCTTTCTTT. Amino acid sequence: CASNFGGRLSRAFF.

By sample fraction, this clone is medium-sized. The chain couples TRBV6-1 to TRBJ1-1; D unresolved. CDR3 size: 14 residues. The V gene's germline CDR1 is MNHNS and CDR2 SASEGT. V dropped 9 bases and J dropped 1 base, with 15 bases sitting between them. CDR3 in amino acids: CASSSGGWNTEAFF. The CDR3 DNA reads TGTGCCAGTAGCTCGGGCGGATGGAACACTGAAGCTTTCTTT.

This clone was recorded many times. The rearrangement links TRBV15 to TRBJ2-1, with 7 bases matching TRBD2. J was trimmed by 3 bases and V by 3 bases; bases with no gene match: 8. CDR1 and CDR2 (germline): LNHNV, YYDKDF (reference sequence). CDR3 length: 16 residues. The CDR3 bases are TGTGCCACCAGCAGCTGGGAGGGTCTCGGCTACAATGAGCAGTTCTTC. Residues: CATSSWEGLGYNEQFF. The whole variable domain, filled in from reference TRBV15 and TRBJ2-1, reads DAMVIQNPRYQVTQFGKPVTLSCSQTLNHNVMYWYQQKSSQAPKLLFHYYDKDFNNEADTPDNFQSRRPNTSFCFLDIRSPGLGDTAMYLCATSSWEGLGYNEQFFGPGTRLTVL.

This clone was seen repeatedly, ten times or more. The chain is built from TRBV6-2 or TRBV6-3 and TRBJ1-6; D uncertain. CDR1 MNHEY and CDR2 SVGEGT come from the germline V gene. The CDR3 is 13 residues long. Trimming removed 8 bases at V and 5 bases at J, with 10 bases between. DNA for the CDR3: TGTGCCAGCTCAGGAACCAATAATTCACCCCTCCACTTT. Amino acid sequence: CASSGTNNSPLHF.

The chain combines TRBV6-1 with TRBJ1-1, with 7 bases lining up with TRBD1. Germline V CDR1 and CDR2: MNHNS, SASEGT. This CDR3 spans 13 amino acids. The V gene end was trimmed by 5 bases and the J gene end by 5 bases; junction bases not matched to a gene: 5. CDR3 DNA: TGTGCCAGCAGTCAATCAGGGGGGACTGAAGCTTTCTTT. This codes for CASSQSGGTEAFF.

This clone was seen ten or more times. The rearrangement links TRBV20-1 to TRBJ2-2; TRBD2 agrees at 10 bases. The germline V gene has CDR1 DFQATT and CDR2 SNEGSKA (reference sequence). The CDR3 totals 15 residues. V gave up 4 bases and J gave up 6 bases; unmatched junction bases: 8. Here the CDR3 DNA reads TGCAGTGCTACTCTAGCGGGGGACGGGGCCGGGGAGCTGTTTTTT. This sequence encodes CSATLAGDGAGELFF.